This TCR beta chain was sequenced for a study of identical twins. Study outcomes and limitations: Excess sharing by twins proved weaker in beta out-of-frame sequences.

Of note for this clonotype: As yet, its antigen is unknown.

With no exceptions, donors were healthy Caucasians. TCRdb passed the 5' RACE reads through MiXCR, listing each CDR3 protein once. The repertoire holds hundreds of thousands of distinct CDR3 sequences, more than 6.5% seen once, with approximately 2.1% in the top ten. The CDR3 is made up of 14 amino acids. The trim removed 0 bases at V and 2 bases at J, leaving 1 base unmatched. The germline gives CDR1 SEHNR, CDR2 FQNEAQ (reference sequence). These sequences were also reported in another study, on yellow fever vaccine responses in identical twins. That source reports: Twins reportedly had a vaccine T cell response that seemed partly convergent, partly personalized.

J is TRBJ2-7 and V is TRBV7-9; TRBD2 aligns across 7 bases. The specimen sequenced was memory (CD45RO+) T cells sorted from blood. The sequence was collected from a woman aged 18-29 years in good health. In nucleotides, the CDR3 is TGTGCCAGCAGCTTAGCCGGGGGGACCTACGAGCAGTACGTC. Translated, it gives CASSLAGGTYEQYV.